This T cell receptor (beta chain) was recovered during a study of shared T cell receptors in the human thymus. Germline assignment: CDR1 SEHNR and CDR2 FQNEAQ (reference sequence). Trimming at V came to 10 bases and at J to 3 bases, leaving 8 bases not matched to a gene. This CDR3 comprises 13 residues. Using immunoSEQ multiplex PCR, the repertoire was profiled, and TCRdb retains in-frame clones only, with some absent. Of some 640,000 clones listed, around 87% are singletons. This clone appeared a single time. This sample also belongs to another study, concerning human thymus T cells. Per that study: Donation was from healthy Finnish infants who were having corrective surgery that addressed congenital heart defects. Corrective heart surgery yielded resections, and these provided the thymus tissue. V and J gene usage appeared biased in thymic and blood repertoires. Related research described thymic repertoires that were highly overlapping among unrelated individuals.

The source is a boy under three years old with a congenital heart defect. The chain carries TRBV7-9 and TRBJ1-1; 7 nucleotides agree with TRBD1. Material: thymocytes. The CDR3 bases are TGTGCCAACACACCGACAGGGCACACTGAAGCTTTCTTT. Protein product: CANTPTGHTEAFF.